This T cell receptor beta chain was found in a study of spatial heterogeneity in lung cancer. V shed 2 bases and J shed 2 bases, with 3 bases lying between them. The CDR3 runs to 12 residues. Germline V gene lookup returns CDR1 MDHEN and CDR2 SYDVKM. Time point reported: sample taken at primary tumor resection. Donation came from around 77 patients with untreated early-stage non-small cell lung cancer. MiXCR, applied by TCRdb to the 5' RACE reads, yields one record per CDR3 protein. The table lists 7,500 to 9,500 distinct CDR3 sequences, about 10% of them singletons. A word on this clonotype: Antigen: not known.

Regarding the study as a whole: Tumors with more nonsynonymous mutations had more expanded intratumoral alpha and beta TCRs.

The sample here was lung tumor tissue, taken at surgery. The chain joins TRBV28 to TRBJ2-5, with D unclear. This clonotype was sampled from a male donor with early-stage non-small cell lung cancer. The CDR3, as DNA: TGTGCCAGCAGTTTAGGGCAAGAGACCCAGTACTTC. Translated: CASSLGQETQYF.